The next 20 T cell receptor beta chains were all read from a single sample in a study of T cells in localized non-small cell lung cancer. This table comes from immunoSEQ multiplex PCR, and its TCRdb copy is limited to in-frame clones, with some not included. The table includes some 2,000 clones, over 25% detected once. This specimen consisted of normal lung tissue next to the tumor, obtained before any cancer treatment. These receptors all come from a man aged 40 to 69 with stage I lung adenocarcinoma.

This chain connects TRBV5-1 to TRBJ2-2; TRBD1 matches 8 bases. The CDR3 loop spans 15 amino acids. Germline V gene data show CDR1 as SGHRS and CDR2 as YFSETQ. J gave up 4 bases and V 3 bases, and 5 bases lay outside the gene matches. As DNA, the CDR3 is TGCGCCAGCAGCTCCGGGACAGGAGGCACCGGGGAGCTGTTTTTT. Encoded protein: CASSSGTGGTGELFF.

This clone was detected once. This chain connects TRBV30 to TRBJ1-2; 7 bases are shared with TRBD1. The CDR3 totals 13 residues. The germline CDR1 and CDR2 sequences are GTSNPN and SVGIG (reference sequence). V dropped 3 bases and J dropped 7; count of bases not matched to a gene: 8. The CDR3 coding sequence is TGTGCCTGGAGGGGAACAGGGGAAAGTGGCTACACCTTC. Protein sequence: CAWRGTGESGYTF. The complete variable domain, with remaining parts taken from reference TRBV30 and TRBJ1-2, reads SQTIHQWPATLVQPVGSPLSLECTVEGTSNPNLYWYRQAAGRGLQLLFYSVGIGQISSEVPQNLSASRPQDRQFILSSKKLLLSDSGFYLCAWRGTGESGYTFGSGTRLTVV.

By its share, this clone is hyperexpanded. The J gene is TRBJ1-5, the V gene TRBV15; the D gene is possibly TRBD1 (6 bases). The germline V gene has CDR1 LNHNV and CDR2 YYDKDF (reference sequence). V gave up 5 bases and J gave up 0 bases, with 11 bases separating them. The CDR3 consists of 15 residues. CDR3 in DNA: TGTGCCACCAGCCCGTACAGGGATAGCAATCAGCCCCAGCATTTT. Encoded protein: CATSPYRDSNQPQHF. The whole variable domain, remainder taken from reference TRBV15 and TRBJ1-5, is DAMVIQNPRYQVTQFGKPVTLSCSQTLNHNVMYWYQQKSSQAPKLLFHYYDKDFNNEADTPDNFQSRRPNTSFCFLDIRSPGLGDTAMYLCATSPYRDSNQPQHFGDGTRLSIL.

This chain connects TRBV25-1 to TRBJ1-2, with 7 bases fitting TRBD1. V was clipped by 4 bases and J by 4 bases; unmatched bases: 9. CDR3 length equals 15 residues. Germline values: CDR1 MGHDK, CDR2 SYGVNS. The CDR3 protein is CASSATNRGFYGYTF. DNA for the CDR3: TGTGCCAGCAGTGCCACAAACAGGGGATTCTATGGCTACACCTTC.

There are a few counts of this clone. The rearrangement uses TRBV30 and TRBJ2-6; D is undetermined. CDR1 is GTSNPN, CDR2 SVGIG, per germline (reference sequence). This CDR3 spans 15 amino acids. The ends were cut back, 2 bases at V and 0 bases at J, with 8 bases in the middle. CDR3 amino acids: CAWSRPGSGANVLTF. The CDR3 DNA follows: TGTGCCTGGAGTCGTCCGGGCTCTGGGGCCAACGTCCTGACTTTC. Together with reference TRBV30 and TRBJ2-6, the CDR3 gives the full variable domain: SQTIHQWPATLVQPVGSPLSLECTVEGTSNPNLYWYRQAAGRGLQLLFYSVGIGQISSEVPQNLSASRPQDRQFILSSKKLLLSDSGFYLCAWSRPGSGANVLTFGAGSRLTVL.

This clone appeared a few times. The CDR3 coding sequence is TGTGCCAGCAGCTTGGGACAGAGAAACTACAATGAGCAGTTCTTC. This translates into CASSLGQRNYNEQFF. This chain connects TRBV11-3 to TRBJ2-1, with TRBD1 matching 7 bases. This CDR3 has 15 amino acids. Germline V CDR1 and CDR2: SGHNT, YENEEA. Trimming took 3 bases from V and 3 from J; bases not matched to a gene: 5.

The chain carries TRBV30 and TRBJ2-3; 11 nucleotides match TRBD2. This CDR3 region has 14 residues. Germline V gene data show CDR1 as GTSNPN and CDR2 as SVGIG (reference sequence). V lost 7 bases, J lost 2 bases, and 5 bases stayed unmatched. CDR3 sequence reads: CASASGGFTDTQYF. As DNA, the CDR3 is TGTGCCTCCGCTAGCGGGGGGTTCACAGATACGCAGTATTTT.

The CDR3 sequence: CASSLLRAMNTEAFF. The CDR3, as DNA: TGCGCCAGCAGCTTGTTACGGGCCATGAACACTGAAGCTTTCTTT. This sequence joins TRBV5-1 and TRBJ1-1; D call uncertain. Germline V gene sequence: CDR1 SGHRS, CDR2 YFSETQ. V lost 1 base and J 0 bases, leaving 10 bases between the germline ends. The CDR3 consists of 15 residues.

This clone is medium-sized (0.01 to 0.1%) by share. The rearrangement joins TRBV6-8 to TRBJ1-1; 7 positions match TRBD1. After removal of 2 bases from V and 0 bases from J, the junction contained 6 bases not matched to a gene. CDR3 length equals 16 residues. The germline CDR1 and CDR2 sequences are MNHGY and SAAAGT. CDR3 in amino acids: CASSYGNRGLNTEAFF. CDR3 bases: TGTGCCAGCAGTTACGGTAACAGGGGTTTGAACACTGAAGCTTTCTTT.

J is TRBJ2-4 and V is TRBV7-1; 8 positions match TRBD1. TRBV7-1 is filed as an ORF, its function uncertain. Unmatched junction bases numbered 10, after V lost 6 bases and J lost 0 bases. This CDR3 region has 17 residues. The CDR3 is CASRDRELNLAKNIQYF. Here the CDR3 DNA reads TGTGCCAGCAGGGACAGGGAGCTGAACCTAGCCAAAAACATTCAGTACTTC.

The chain combines TRBV5-1 with TRBJ2-7; D is possibly TRBD1 or TRBD2 (6 bases each). There are 14 residues in the CDR3. Germline V lookup: CDR1 SGHRS, CDR2 YFSETQ. Trimming took 1 base from V and 3 from J, leaving 11 bases between them. Here the CDR3 reads CASSLFEGGYEQYF. The CDR3 nucleotides are TGCGCCAGCAGCTTGTTTGAGGGGGGCTACGAGCAGTACTTC. The full variable domain, its missing parts supplied by reference TRBV5-1 and TRBJ2-7, is KAGVTQTPRYLIKTRGQQVTLSCSPISGHRSVSWYQQTPGQGLQFLFEYFSETQRNKGNFPGRFSGRQFSNSRSEMNVSTLELGDSALYLCASSLFEGGYEQYFGPGTRLTVT.

J is TRBJ2-3 and V is TRBV25-1; a possible D gene is TRBD2 (5 bases). This CDR3 contains 16 residues. Per the germline V gene, CDR1 is MGHDK and CDR2 is SYGVNS. With 4 bases removed from V and 0 bases from J, the gap between germline ends came to 14 bases. The CDR3 sequence: CASSGTREASTDTQYF. CDR3 nucleotide sequence: TGTGCCAGCAGTGGAACCCGGGAAGCTAGCACAGATACGCAGTATTTT. The variable domain in full, with the rest retrieved from reference TRBV25-1 and TRBJ2-3, is EADIYQTPRYLVIGTGKKITLECSQTMGHDKMYWYQQDPGMELHLIHYSYGVNSTEKGDLSSESTVSRIRTEHFPLTLESARPSHTSQYLCASSGTREASTDTQYFGPGTRLTVL.

V and J are TRBV30 and TRBJ2-5; TRBD1 agrees at 9 bases. The length of the CDR3 is 14 residues. Trimming at V came to 0 bases and at J to 5 bases, leaving 4 bases not matched to a gene. Germline V lookup: CDR1 GTSNPN, CDR2 SVGIG (reference sequence). The CDR3 region has the DNA TGTGCCTGGAGTGTATCAGGGACAGGGGAGACCCAGTACTTC. Translating gives CAWSVSGTGETQYF.

The chain links TRBV12-5 to TRBJ1-1, with TRBD1 as a possible D gene (6 bases). The CDR3 runs 13 residues. Looked up from germline, CDR1 is LGHNT and CDR2 is FRNRAP. Trimming took off 2 bases at V and 5 bases at J, with 9 bases between the two ends. The CDR3: CASGLRGGTEAFF. The CDR3 nucleotides read TGTGCTAGTGGTTTGCGAGGGGGGACTGAAGCTTTCTTT.

The table lists this clone with a few counts. The chain recombines TRBV11-3 with TRBJ2-5, with D possibly matching TRBD2 (5 bases). The germline V and J ends were trimmed by 5 bases and 0 bases, with 13 bases remaining between them. The CDR3 is 15 amino acids. CDR1 is SGHNT, CDR2 YENEEA, per germline. This CDR3 is CASSQLLRDQETQYF. In DNA, the CDR3 is TGTGCCAGCAGCCAATTACTGCGGGACCAAGAGACCCAGTACTTC.

The J gene is TRBJ2-1, the V gene TRBV10-2; D ambiguous. The ends were cut back, 6 bases at V and 1 base at J, with 7 bases in the middle. Germline lookup yields CDR1 WSHSY and CDR2 SAAADI. The CDR3 has 13 amino acids. In DNA, the CDR3 is TGCGCCAGCAGGGCCTCTTCCTACAATGAGCAGTTCTTC. Translation: CASRASSYNEQFF.

The genes are TRBV19 and TRBJ2-3; 10 nucleotides line up with TRBD1. Germline CDR1 reads LNHDA; CDR2 reads SQIVND (reference sequence). With 10 bases clipped from V and 1 base from J, the junction kept 5 bases outside the gene matches. The CDR3 runs to 14 residues. CDR3 protein: CATGQGVRTDTQYF. CDR3 coding DNA: TGTGCCACCGGACAGGGGGTACGCACAGATACGCAGTATTTT.

V usage is TRBV9 and J usage is TRBJ1-2; D may be TRBD1 (6 bases). In germline, CDR1 is SGDLS, CDR2 YYNGEE. Trimming left V 4 bases short and J 4 bases short, with 14 bases between. CDR3 length: 14 residues. CDR3 amino acids: CASSPQTGSYGYTF. CDR3 in DNA: TGTGCCAGCAGCCCCCAAACAGGGAGCTATGGCTACACCTTC.

In its sample, this clone ranks as medium-sized. The gene calls are TRBV6-8 and TRBJ1-5; D unclear. In germline, CDR1 is MNHGY, CDR2 SAAAGT. The V gene lost 6 bases and the J gene lost 3 bases, with 9 bases spanning the gap. This CDR3 contains 13 residues. CDR3 sequence reads: CASRQVNNQPQHF. The CDR3 DNA reads TGTGCCAGCAGACAAGTTAACAATCAGCCCCAGCATTTT.

By sample share, this clone is medium-sized. CDR3 protein: CASTSGNSRSAYGYTF. The CDR3 nucleotides are TGTGCCAGTACTTCAGGGAACTCTCGATCCGCCTATGGCTACACCTTC. This rearrangement joins TRBV19 to TRBJ1-2; weak D call: TRBD1 (5 bases). Trimming removed 7 bases at V and 4 bases at J, with 22 bases between. The CDR3 is made up of 16 amino acids. Germline CDR1 reads LNHDA; CDR2 reads SQIVND (reference sequence).